The 2 T cell receptor beta chains listed next were all sequenced from one sample in a study of T cell responses to AZD1222 COVID-19 vaccine. The assay was immunoSEQ multiplex PCR, and TCRdb's table has in-frame clones only and misses some. The sample lists some 150,000 clones; more than 75% were seen once. Source: peripheral blood, taken on day 0 of AZD1222 vaccination. The receptors here all came from an adult in good health.

The rearrangement uses TRBV4-2 and TRBJ1-2; 9 bases fit TRBD1. Germline CDR1 reads LGHNA; CDR2 reads YNFKEQ. This CDR3 comprises 16 residues. V was pared by 3 bases and J by 6 bases, with 11 bases of the junction left unmatched. The CDR3 coding sequence is TGTGCCAGCAGCCATATAGGGACAGGGTTGACGAATGGCTACACCTTC. Residues: CASSHIGTGLTNGYTF.

This chain joins TRBV6-5 and TRBJ1-3, with D maybe TRBD1 (6 bases). This CDR3 contains 14 residues. The ends were cut back, 5 bases at V and 0 bases at J, with 8 bases in the middle. Germline assignment: CDR1 MNHEY and CDR2 SVGAGI. CDR3 coding DNA: TGTGCCAGCAGTCGGACAGACTCTGGAAACACCATATATTTT. Protein: CASSRTDSGNTIYF.